This T cell receptor beta chain derives from a study of immune evolution from preneoplasia to lung adenocarcinoma. General study results and limits: Normal lung had the highest top T cell clone frequencies. Normal lung had highest clonality; later lesions appeared denser, more diverse.

Comments on this clone: The antigen is unknown.

Two lung cancer pathologists independently confirmed each histologic diagnosis. Sequencing used immunoSEQ multiplex PCR; TCRdb keeps in-frame clones, though not all of them. The sample includes 4,200 or so clones, around 82% of them seen just once. The CDR3 consists of 12 residues. V lost 6 bases and J lost 6, with 12 bases in between. Germline V gene lookup returns CDR1 SQVTM and CDR2 ANQGSEA. The sequenced sample consisted of FFPE normal lung tissue adjacent to the tumor. This chain joins TRBV29-1 and TRBJ2-4, with D possibly being TRBD1 (6 bases). The TCR originated in a person aged 50 or older with lung adenocarcinoma. The CDR3, as DNA: TGCAGCGTAACTACAGGGACAAACATTCAGTACTTC. This codes for CSVTTGTNIQYF.